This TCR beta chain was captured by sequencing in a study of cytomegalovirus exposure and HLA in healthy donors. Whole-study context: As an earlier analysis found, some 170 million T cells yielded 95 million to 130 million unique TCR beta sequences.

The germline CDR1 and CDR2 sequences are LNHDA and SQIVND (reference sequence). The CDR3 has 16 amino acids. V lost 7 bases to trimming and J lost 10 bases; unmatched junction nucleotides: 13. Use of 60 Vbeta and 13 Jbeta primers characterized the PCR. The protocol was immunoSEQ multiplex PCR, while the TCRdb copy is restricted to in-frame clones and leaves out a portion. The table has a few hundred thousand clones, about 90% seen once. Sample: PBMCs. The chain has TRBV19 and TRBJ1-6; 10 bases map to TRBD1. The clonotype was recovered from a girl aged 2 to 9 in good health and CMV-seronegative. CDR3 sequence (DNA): TGTGCCAGTACTAGAGACGGGACAGGGGTAGGATCACCCCTCCACTTT. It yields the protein CASTRDGTGVGSPLHF.